One and the same sample provided the 18 T cell receptor beta chains below, sequenced in a study of OX40 agonist ivuxolimab in advanced cancers. Only in-frame clones appear in the TCRdb table, and some are missing; sequencing was by immunoSEQ multiplex PCR. The sample includes about 58,000 clones, over 70% of them seen just once. This material consisted of CD4+ or CD8+ T cells sorted from blood, taken in a trial of the OX40 agonist ivuxolimab. These TCRs come from an adult with an advanced solid tumor such as melanoma, head and neck, liver or kidney cancer.

The chain joins TRBV6-4 to TRBJ2-1, with D maybe TRBD2 (5 bases). Germline CDR1 MRHNA, CDR2 SNTAGT. The CDR3 runs to 15 residues. Between the trimmed V and J ends, which lost 4 bases and 1 base, there was a span of 11 bases. The CDR3 sequence: CASSVDSFSYNEQFF. The DNA of the CDR3 is TGTGCCAGCAGTGTGGACTCATTTTCCTACAATGAGCAGTTCTTC.

J is TRBJ1-1 and V is TRBV10-3; possibly TRBD1 for D (5 bases). The CDR3 is 16 residues long. Germline V gene lookup returns CDR1 ENHRY and CDR2 SYGVKD. The germline V and J ends were trimmed by 0 bases and 0 bases, with 11 bases remaining between them. For the CDR3, the DNA is TGTGCCATCAGTGAGTCGGGGCCATCCCTGAACACTGAAGCTTTCTTT. Translating it yields CAISESGPSLNTEAFF.

This chain links TRBV6-5 with TRBJ1-2; D gene ambiguous. V lost 4 bases, J lost 8 bases, and 14 bases lay in between. The CDR3 is 13 residues long. The germline gives CDR1 MNHEY, CDR2 SVGAGI. The CDR3 coding sequence is TGTGCCAGCAGTTTAAGAGGGTTTGGCGGCTACACCTTC. Translated, it gives CASSLRGFGGYTF.

This clone appeared a single time. This chain joins TRBV6-5 and TRBJ2-5; 11 nucleotides match TRBD2. The assigned J gene may be wrong: the sequence end matches TRBJ2-7 better. This CDR3 region has 13 residues. From germline, CDR1 is MNHEY and CDR2 SVGAGI. The CDR3 loop reads CASKTSGSYEQYF. In nucleotides, the CDR3 is TGTGCCAGCAAAACTAGCGGGAGCTACGAGCAGTACTTC.

The chain links TRBV11-2 to TRBJ2-2; D perhaps matches TRBD2 (6 bases). The CDR3 runs 16 residues. V lost 5 bases and J lost 2, with 15 bases in between. Germline CDR1 is SGHAT and CDR2 is FQNNGV. CDR3 sequence reads: CASSPGRTVNTGELFF. The CDR3 coding sequence is TGTGCCAGCAGCCCGGGGAGGACCGTCAACACCGGGGAGCTGTTTTTT. Drawing the rest from reference TRBV11-2 and TRBJ2-2, the complete variable domain is EAGVAQSPRYKIIEKRQSVAFWCNPISGHATLYWYQQILGQGPKLLIQFQNNGVVDDSQLPKDRFSAERLKGVDSTLKIQPAKLEDSAVYLCASSPGRTVNTGELFFGEGSRLTVL.

This clone was found once. The gene calls are TRBV5-6 and TRBJ1-5; perhaps TRBD1 as D (5 bases). The CDR3 has 15 amino acids. Per germline, CDR1 SGHDT and CDR2 YYEEEE. The V end was cut by 5 bases, the J end by 4 bases, with 16 bases between. CDR3 in amino acids: CASSRAGVWNQPQHF. CDR3 nucleotide sequence: TGTGCCAGCAGTCGTGCGGGGGTATGGAATCAGCCCCAGCATTTT. The entire variable domain, with the rest obtained from reference TRBV5-6 and TRBJ1-5, is as follows: DAGVTQSPTHLIKTRGQQVTLRCSPKSGHDTVSWYQQALGQGPQFIFQYYEEEERQRGNFPDRFSGHQFPNYSSELNVNALLLGDSALYLCASSRAGVWNQPQHFGDGTRLSIL.

The CDR3 region is CASSLRTSNWNEQFF. The CDR3 bases are TGTGCCAGCAGCCTCCGGACTAGTAATTGGAATGAGCAGTTCTTC. The gene calls are TRBV7-8 and TRBJ2-1; 7 bases are a match to TRBD2. Germline V gene data show CDR1 as SGHVS and CDR2 as FQNEAQ. J lost 7 bases, V lost 5 bases, and 11 bases had no gene match. There are 15 residues in the CDR3.

The chain uses TRBV28 and TRBJ2-3; the D call may be TRBD1 or TRBD2 (5 bases each). Looked up from germline, CDR1 is MDHEN and CDR2 is SYDVKM. V was pared by 6 bases and J by 2 bases, with 6 bases between. The CDR3 contains 12 residues. The CDR3 bases are TGTGCCAGCAGGGGGGTCACAGATACGCAGTATTTT. Translating gives CASRGVTDTQYF.

The chain has TRBV7-8 and TRBJ2-3, with D perhaps matching TRBD2 (5 bases). V was cut by 1 base and J by 5 bases, with 10 bases left in between. There are 14 residues in the CDR3. CDR1 is SGHVS and CDR2 is FQNEAQ in the germline V gene. The CDR3 region is CASSLGSVGDTQYF. The CDR3, as DNA: TGTGCCAGCAGCTTAGGTAGCGTTGGAGATACGCAGTATTTT.

This clone was seen a handful of times. The rearrangement links TRBV27 to TRBJ2-2; 9 positions match TRBD2. The CDR3 has 16 residues. The V gene's germline CDR1 is MNHEY and CDR2 SMNVEV (reference sequence). After removal of 5 bases from V and 5 bases from J, the junction contained 9 bases not matched to a gene. CDR3 nucleotide sequence: TGTGCCAGCAGTCGGATAGCGGGAGCGGGGACCGGGGAGCTGTTTTTT. It specifies CASSRIAGAGTGELFF.

Only a few counts were recorded for this clone. The chain carries TRBV6-5 and TRBJ2-7; 8 bases are a match to TRBD1. J gave up 1 base and V 0 bases, and 2 bases lay outside the gene matches. Germline lookup yields CDR1 MNHEY and CDR2 SVGAGI. This CDR3 is 15 amino acids long. CDR3 nucleotides: TGTGCCAGCAGTTACTCGGGACAGGAGTCCTACGAGCAGTACTTC. Translating gives CASSYSGQESYEQYF.

The chain carries TRBV27 and TRBJ2-1; D is unclear. The CDR3 totals 15 residues. V was shortened by 5 bases and J by 4 bases, with 15 bases between the two germline ends. CDR1 is MNHEY, CDR2 SMNVEV, per germline (reference sequence). Here the CDR3 reads CASSPWAQGYNEQFF. Written as DNA, the CDR3 is TGTGCCAGCAGTCCCTGGGCTCAAGGGTACAATGAGCAGTTCTTC.

This chain connects TRBV9 to TRBJ1-1; D uncertain. Germline values: CDR1 SGDLS, CDR2 YYNGEE. V dropped 0 bases and J dropped 8 bases, with 11 bases sitting between them. CDR3 length: 13 residues. The CDR3 DNA follows: TGTGCCAGCAGCGTAGTGGGCCCCCCGGAAGCTTTCTTT. This translates into CASSVVGPPEAFF.

The chain is built from TRBV11-2 and TRBJ2-1; 10 bases line up with TRBD1. V gave up 8 bases and J gave up 0 bases; unmatched junction bases: 13. Germline CDR1 SGHAT, CDR2 FQNNGV. This CDR3 is built from 18 residues. The CDR3 nucleotides read TGTGCCAGCTCCTCGGACAGGGGGGCGAAGAGCTCCTACAATGAGCAGTTCTTC. It yields the protein CASSSDRGAKSSYNEQFF.

The gene calls are TRBV7-9 and TRBJ2-5; the D is unclear. Per germline, CDR1 SEHNR and CDR2 FQNEAQ (reference sequence). There are 15 residues in the CDR3. The ends were cut back, 0 bases at V and 0 bases at J, with 8 bases in the middle. CDR3 sequence: CASSLAGGYQETQYF. CDR3 bases: TGTGCCAGCAGCTTAGCGGGCGGCTACCAAGAGACCCAGTACTTC.

The chain has TRBV29-1 and TRBJ2-3; either TRBD1 or TRBD2 may fit D (5 bases each). The V gene's germline CDR1 is SQVTM and CDR2 ANQGSEA. The CDR3 has 10 amino acids. Trimming took off 7 bases at V and 3 bases at J, with 5 bases between the two ends. Here the CDR3 reads CSGGTDTQYF. The DNA for the CDR3 is TGCAGCGGGGGGACAGATACGCAGTATTTT.

The J gene is TRBJ1-1, the V gene TRBV7-3; no clear D gene. Germline V gene data show CDR1 as SGHTA and CDR2 as FQGTGA. Deletions cut 5 bases from V and 1 base from J, with 11 bases between. This CDR3 spans 14 amino acids. CDR3 nucleotides: TGTGCCAGCAGCGCCGGGCCCGCGAACACTGAAGCTTTCTTT. This codes for CASSAGPANTEAFF.

The chain couples TRBV7-9 to TRBJ1-1; 7 bases are a match to TRBD1. Germline CDR1 and CDR2: SEHNR and FQNEAQ (reference sequence). This CDR3 contains 14 residues. Trimming took 6 bases from V and 8 from J; bases not matched to a gene: 12. The CDR3 region is CASSPQGTHIEAFF. DNA for the CDR3: TGTGCCAGCAGTCCACAGGGGACCCATATCGAAGCTTTCTTT.